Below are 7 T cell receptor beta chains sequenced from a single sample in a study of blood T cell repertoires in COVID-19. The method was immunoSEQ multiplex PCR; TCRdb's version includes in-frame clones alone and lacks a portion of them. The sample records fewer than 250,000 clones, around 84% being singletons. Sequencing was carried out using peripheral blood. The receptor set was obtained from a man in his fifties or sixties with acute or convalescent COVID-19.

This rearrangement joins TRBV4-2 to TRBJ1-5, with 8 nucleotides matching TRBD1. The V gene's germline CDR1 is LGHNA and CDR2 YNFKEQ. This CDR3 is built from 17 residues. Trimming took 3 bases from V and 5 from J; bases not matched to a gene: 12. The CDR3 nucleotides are TGTGCCAGCAGCCACCTGGGAGACAGGGGCCCCTATCAGCCCCAGCATTTT. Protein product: CASSHLGDRGPYQPQHF.

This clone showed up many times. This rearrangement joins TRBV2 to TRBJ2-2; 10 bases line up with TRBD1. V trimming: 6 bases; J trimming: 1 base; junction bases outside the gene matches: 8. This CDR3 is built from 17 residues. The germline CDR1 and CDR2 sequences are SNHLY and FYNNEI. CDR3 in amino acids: CASSLTGGGVNTGELFF. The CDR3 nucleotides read TGTGCCAGCAGCTTGACAGGGGGCGGTGTGAACACCGGGGAGCTGTTTTTT.

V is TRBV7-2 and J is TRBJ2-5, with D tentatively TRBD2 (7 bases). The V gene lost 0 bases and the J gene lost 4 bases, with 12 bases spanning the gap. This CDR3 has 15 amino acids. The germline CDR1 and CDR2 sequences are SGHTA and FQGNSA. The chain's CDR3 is CASSLAGGLGETQYF. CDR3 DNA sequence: TGTGCCAGCAGCTTAGCCGGGGGGCTAGGAGAGACCCAGTACTTC.

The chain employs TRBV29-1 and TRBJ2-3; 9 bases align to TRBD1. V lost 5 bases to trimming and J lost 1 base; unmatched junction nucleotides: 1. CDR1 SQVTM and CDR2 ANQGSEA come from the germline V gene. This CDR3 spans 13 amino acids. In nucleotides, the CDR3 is TGCAGCGTTAGGACAGGGGGCACAGATACGCAGTATTTT. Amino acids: CSVRTGGTDTQYF.

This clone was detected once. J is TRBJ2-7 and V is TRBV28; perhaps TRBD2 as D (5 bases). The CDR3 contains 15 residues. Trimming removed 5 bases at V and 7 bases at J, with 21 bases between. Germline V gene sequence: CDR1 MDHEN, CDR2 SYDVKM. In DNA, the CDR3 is TGTGCCAGCAGTGCCCCCCAGCGGCGCCGGAGAGAGCAGTACTTC. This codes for CASSAPQRRRREQYF.

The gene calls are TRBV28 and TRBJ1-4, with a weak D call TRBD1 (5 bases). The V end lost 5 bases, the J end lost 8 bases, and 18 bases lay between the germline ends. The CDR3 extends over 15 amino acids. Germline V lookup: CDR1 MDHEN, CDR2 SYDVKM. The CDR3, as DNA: TGTGCCAGCAGTCACGACAGTACCCTTAGCGAAAAACTGTTTTTT. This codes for CASSHDSTLSEKLFF.

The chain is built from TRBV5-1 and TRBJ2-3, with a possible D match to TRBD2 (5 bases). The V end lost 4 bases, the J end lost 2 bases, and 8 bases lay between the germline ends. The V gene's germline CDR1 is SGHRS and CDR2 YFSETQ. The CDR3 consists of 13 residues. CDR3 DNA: TGCGCCAGCAGCCCGGGGTTCACAGATACGCAGTATTTT. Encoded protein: CASSPGFTDTQYF.